These T cell receptor beta chains were read from a single sample in a study of shared clonotypes between healthy human individuals. This table comes from immunoSEQ multiplex PCR, and its TCRdb copy is limited to in-frame clones, with some not included. This sample has more than 2 million clones, with approximately 94% found just once. Input material: naive CD8+ T cells sorted from blood. The receptors shown here come from a man aged 18 to 30 in good health. The CDR3 runs from the conserved cysteine through the conserved F or W. The order of the fields is J gene, V gene, D gene, clone size, CDR3 DNA, CDR3 protein. D genes are given only for firm matches. Only part of the rows carry a size: once, few, many, or a class if the clone is expanded.

TRBJ2-5 | TRBV5-6 | . | . | TGTGCCAGCAGCCCACACAGCCAAGAGACCCAGTACTTC | CASSPHSQETQYF
TRBJ2-1 | TRBV25-1 | TRBD2 | . | TGTGCCAGCAGTGAATACGGTTTTCCTAGCGGTATCTACAATGAGCAGTTCTTC | CASSEYGFPSGIYNEQFF
TRBJ1-1 | TRBV5-6 | . | once | TGTGCCAGCAGCTTACCCCAGGCCGGGGGCCTTAACACTGAAGCTTTCTTT | CASSLPQAGGLNTEAFF
TRBJ1-1 | TRBV7-9 | . | . | TGTGCCAGCAGCTTCGGGGACTCGACTGAAGCTTTCTTT | CASSFGDSTEAFF
TRBJ1-5 | TRBV9 | . | . | TGTGCCAGCAGCGCAGACGGGGAGGGGTATCAGCCCCAGCATTTT | CASSADGEGYQPQHF
TRBJ2-5 | TRBV7-9 | . | . | TGTGCCAGCAGCCCGCCGGGCAGACAAGAGACCCAGTACTTC | CASSPPGRQETQYF
TRBJ2-1 | TRBV6-5 | . | . | TGTGCCAGCTCCCAAAAGGGGGGGCTTAACAATGAGCAGTTCTTC | CASSQKGGLNNEQFF
TRBJ2-3 | TRBV4-3 | TRBD2 | . | TGCGCCAGCAGCCCAGGCCCACCCGGGCGGGAGGGCGTGAATACGCAGTATTTT | CASSPGPPGREGVNTQYF
TRBJ1-3 | TRBV7-9 | . | . | TGTGCCAGCAGTTATCCGGGCCCGCAGCCAAACACCATATATTTT | CASSYPGPQPNTIYF
TRBJ2-1 | TRBV19 | . | . | TGTGCCAGTAGTATGTTCGGTTCATACAATGAGCAGTTCTTC | CASSMFGSYNEQFF
TRBJ1-1 | TRBV14 | . | . | TGTGCCAGCAGCCCTCAGACGAAACTAGAAGCTTTCTTT | CASSPQTKLEAFF
TRBJ2-2 | TRBV7-6 | TRBD1 | . | TGTGCCAGCAGCTTGACAGGGAGTTGGAACACCGGGGAGCTGTTTTTT | CASSLTGSWNTGELFF
TRBJ1-1 | TRBV19 | . | . | TGTGCCAGTAGTATATTGGCAGGGGACACTGAAGCTTTCTTT | CASSILAGDTEAFF
TRBJ2-3 | TRBV10-3 | TRBD2 | . | TGTGCCATCAAAAATAGCGGGGGGTGGGCAGATACGCAGTATTTT | CAIKNSGGWADTQYF
TRBJ2-7 | TRBV11-2 | . | . | TGTGCCAGCAGCTTAGGGGTCGGAACCTACGAGCAGTACTTC | CASSLGVGTYEQYF
TRBJ1-6 | TRBV27 | TRBD1 | . | TGTGCCAGCAGTCCGAGACAGGGGTCATGGAATTCACCCCTCCACTTT | CASSPRQGSWNSPLHF
TRBJ2-3 | TRBV27 | . | . | TGTGCCAGCACCAGCAATTTCCCCGATACGCAGTATTTT | CASTSNFPDTQYF
TRBJ2-2 | TRBV11-3 | . | . | TGTGCCAGCAGCTTAGATCCAGGGAACACCGGGGAGCTGTTTTTT | CASSLDPGNTGELFF
TRBJ2-7 | TRBV10-3 | . | . | TGTGCCATCAGTGAGCATAGAGAGGTGTACGAGCAGTACTTC | CAISEHREVYEQYF
TRBJ2-7 | TRBV30 | . | . | TGTGCCTGGAGTGTAGGATCCTACGAGCAGTACTTC | CAWSVGSYEQYF
TRBJ1-1 | TRBV7-8 | . | . | TGTGCCAGCAGCCCTATCCTAGGGGGGATGAACACTGAAGCTTTCTTT | CASSPILGGMNTEAFF
TRBJ2-1 | TRBV5-1 | . | . | TGCGCCAGCAGCTTAGGTCGAGGGGTGTTATACAATGAGCAGTTCTTC | CASSLGRGVLYNEQFF
TRBJ1-1 | TRBV27 | . | once | TGTGCCAGCAGTATAACAGCTGAGAACACTGAAGCTTTCTTT | CASSITAENTEAFF
TRBJ1-5 | TRBV6-1 | . | . | TGTGCCAGCAGTGAAGCGGGCGACAGTGGAAATCAGCCCCAGCATTTT | CASSEAGDSGNQPQHF
TRBJ1-1 | TRBV5-6 | . | . | TGTGCCAGCAGCGAACCGACAGGGAACACTGAAGCTTTCTTT | CASSEPTGNTEAFF
TRBJ1-2 | TRBV5-1 | TRBD1 | . | TGCGCCAGCAGCTTGGCCGAAGGGACAGTGTATGGCTACACCTTC | CASSLAEGTVYGYTF
TRBJ1-4 | TRBV28 | . | . | TGTGCCAGCAGTTTAGATTACGGCGGGGAAAAACTGTTTTTT | CASSLDYGGEKLFF
TRBJ2-7 | TRBV27 | TRBD2 | few | TGTGCCAGCAGTATAGCGGGGGGCACCTACGAGCAGTACTTC | CASSIAGGTYEQYF